This T cell receptor (beta chain) was identified during a study of CD8 T cells in ankylosing spondylitis. Study-wide results and caveats: Reports of some motif variants in reactive arthritis synovial fluid and blood predate this one. Characteristic of ankylosing spondylitis blood, it appeared, was a TCR beta motif comprising roughly eight highly homologous variants.

Using quantitative 5'-RACE with molecular barcodes, the authors made TCR beta libraries. TCRdb re-called the 5' RACE reads through MiXCR, storing one row per CDR3 protein. The sample holds approximately 540,000 distinct CDR3 sequences, roughly 13% seen once. This CDR3 spans 15 amino acids. Germline V gene lookup returns CDR1 LNHNV and CDR2 YYDKDF (reference sequence). Trimming pared 1 base from V and 5 bases from J, leaving 12 bases between. Many counts were recorded for this clonotype. Its specificity is not known. The gene calls are TRBV15 and TRBJ2-1, with D tentatively TRBD2 (5 bases). Sequenced sample: blood, either unsorted or a sorted T cell fraction (not recorded which). The clonotype originates from a male donor with ankylosing spondylitis. The CDR3 bases are TGTGCCACCAGCAGAGCGGGCGGGTGGGACAATGAGCAGTTCTTC. This encodes CATSRAGGWDNEQFF.